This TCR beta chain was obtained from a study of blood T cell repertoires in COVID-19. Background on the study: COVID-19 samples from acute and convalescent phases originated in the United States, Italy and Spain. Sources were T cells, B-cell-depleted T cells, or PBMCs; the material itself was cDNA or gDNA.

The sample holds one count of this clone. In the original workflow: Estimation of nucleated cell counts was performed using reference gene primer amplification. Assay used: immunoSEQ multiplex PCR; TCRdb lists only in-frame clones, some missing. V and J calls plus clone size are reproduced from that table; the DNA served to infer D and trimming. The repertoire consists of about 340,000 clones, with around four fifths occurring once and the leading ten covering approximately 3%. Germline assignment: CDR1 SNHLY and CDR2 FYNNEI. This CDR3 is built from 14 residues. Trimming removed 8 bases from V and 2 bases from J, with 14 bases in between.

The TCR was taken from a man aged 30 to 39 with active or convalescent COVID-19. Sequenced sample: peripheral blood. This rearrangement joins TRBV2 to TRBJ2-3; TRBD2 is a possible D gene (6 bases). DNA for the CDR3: TGTGCCAGCGGTGGACTACCGAACACAGATACGCAGTATTTT. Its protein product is CASGGLPNTDTQYF. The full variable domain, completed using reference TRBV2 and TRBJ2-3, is EPEVTQTPSHQVTQMGQEVILRCVPISNHLYFYWYRQILGQKVEFLVSFYNNEISEKSEIFDDQFSVERPDGSNFTLKIRSTKLEDSAMYFCASGGLPNTDTQYFGPGTRLTVL.